These 3 T cell receptor beta chains were all obtained from the same sample, sequenced in a study of blood T cells in healthy people across ages. Primed by a sample-barcoded 5' primer and a J-beta primer mix, a second PCR proceeded for about 6 to 11 cycles. Via MiXCR, TCRdb re-called the 5' RACE reads, giving one row per CDR3 protein. The table has fewer than 2 million distinct CDR3 sequences, 30% to 40% seen once. The sample was blood. The receptors shown here come from a human donor in good health.

This clonotype was observed a handful of times. The rearrangement links TRBV20-1 to TRBJ1-2; the D gene is possibly TRBD1 (5 bases). V lost 2 bases, J lost 8 bases, and 18 bases lay in between. The germline gives CDR1 DFQATT, CDR2 SNEGSKA (reference sequence). This CDR3 has 14 amino acids. The CDR3 here is CSARRGGVYGGYTF. Written as DNA, the CDR3 is TGCAGTGCTAGAAGGGGAGGAGTATATGGCGGCTACACCTTC.

A few counts support this clonotype. The rearrangement joins TRBV2 to TRBJ2-4, with 7 positions matching TRBD1. Losses at the gene ends were 10 bases for V and 9 bases for J; bases not matched to a gene: 9. CDR3 length: 12 amino acids. The germline CDR1 and CDR2 sequences are SNHLY and FYNNEI. The CDR3 is CATYRGLGIQYF. DNA of the CDR3: TGTGCCACATACAGGGGTCTTGGCATTCAGTACTTC.

The chain links TRBV5-1 to TRBJ1-1, with TRBD1 as a possible D gene (5 bases). The length of the CDR3 is 13 residues. Germline values: CDR1 SGHRS, CDR2 YFSETQ. The V and J ends lost 7 bases and 0 bases respectively, with 10 bases between them. The CDR3 DNA follows: TGCGCCAGCTGCCGGGGGATGAACACTGAAGCTTTCTTT. As protein: CASCRGMNTEAFF. The whole variable domain, filled in from reference TRBV5-1 and TRBJ1-1, reads KAGVTQTPRYLIKTRGQQVTLSCSPISGHRSVSWYQQTPGQGLQFLFEYFSETQRNKGNFPGRFSGRQFSNSRSEMNVSTLELGDSALYLCASCRGMNTEAFFGQGTRLTVV.